This T cell receptor (beta chain) emerged from a study of T cell responses to AZD1222 COVID-19 vaccine. This clone was detected a few times. The J segment lost 6 bases and the V segment lost 6 bases, leaving 9 bases of the junction unmatched. The CDR3 sequence is 16 residues long. Germline CDR1 is LNHDA and CDR2 is SQIVND (reference sequence). Profiling relied on immunoSEQ multiplex PCR, and the TCRdb table lists in-frame clones only, not all of them. The profile shows some 190,000 clones, approximately 90% of them singletons. The source material was peripheral blood, sampled on day 0 of AZD1222 vaccination. The TCR comes from an adult in good health. The rearrangement uses TRBV19 and TRBJ2-2; 11 positions match TRBD1. For the CDR3, the DNA is TGTGCCAGTAGGAACCGGGACAGGGGGTACCCCGGGGAGCTGTTTTTT. Its protein product is CASRNRDRGYPGELFF.